A single sample is the source of the 32 T cell receptor beta chains below, sequenced in a study of CD8+ T cells in alopecia areata. Following RNA extraction, reverse transcription yielded cDNA that acted as the sequencing template. Assay: immunoSEQ multiplex PCR; the TCRdb copy retains only in-frame clones and omits some. The sample includes 150,000 or so clones, 86% of them seen just once. Treatment reported: oral pan-JAK inhibitor, 5-10 mg twice daily. The material sequenced was CD8+ T cells sorted from blood, taken at week 4, from a patient treated with tofacitinib. The receptors shown here come from a human donor with alopecia areata.

This clone was detected only once. The CDR3 reads CASSVPGFSSGELFF. DNA for the CDR3: TGTGCCAGCAGTGTTCCAGGGTTTTCTTCGGGGGAGCTGTTTTTT. The gene calls are TRBV2 and TRBJ2-2; TRBD1 might be the D (5 bases). The germline V gene encodes CDR1 SNHLY and CDR2 FYNNEI. This CDR3 has 15 residues. V shed 4 bases and J shed 8 bases, with 17 bases lying between them.

CDR3 coding DNA: TGCGCCAGCAGCCAAGCTAGCACCGGGAGCGACGAGCAGTACTTC. It codes for CASSQASTGSDEQYF. The rearrangement links TRBV4-1 to TRBJ2-7; possible D gene TRBD2, 6 bases. V lost 1 base and J 5 bases, leaving 15 bases between the germline ends. This CDR3 is built from 15 residues. CDR1 MGHRA and CDR2 YSYEKL come from the germline V gene.

The chain combines TRBV7-9 with TRBJ2-3; D is uncertain. Germline V gene sequence: CDR1 SEHNR, CDR2 FQNEAQ (reference sequence). This CDR3 contains 14 residues. Trimming cost V 5 bases and J 6 bases, with 15 bases left between them. The CDR3 loop is CASSTTSGSDTQYF. CDR3 DNA: TGTGCCAGCAGCACTACCTCCGGGTCGGATACGCAGTATTTT.

This chain links TRBV7-3 with TRBJ2-3; D might be TRBD2 (5 bases). V lost 0 bases and J lost 0, with 7 bases in between. The CDR3 consists of 15 residues. Germline V CDR1 and CDR2: SGHTA, FQGTGA. The CDR3 DNA reads TGTGCCAGCAGCTTAACGGGCGGGAGCACAGATACGCAGTATTTT. It encodes CASSLTGGSTDTQYF.

V usage is TRBV2 and J usage is TRBJ1-1; D gene unclear. CDR3 length: 13 amino acids. Trimming pared 4 bases from V and 2 bases from J, leaving 8 bases between. In germline, CDR1 is SNHLY, CDR2 FYNNEI. CDR3 sequence: CASSGRTNTEAFF. The CDR3 DNA sequence: TGTGCCAGCAGTGGGAGGACCAACACTGAAGCTTTCTTT. The variable domain in full, completed from reference TRBV2 and TRBJ1-1, reads EPEVTQTPSHQVTQMGQEVILRCVPISNHLYFYWYRQILGQKVEFLVSFYNNEISEKSEIFDDQFSVERPDGSNFTLKIRSTKLEDSAMYFCASSGRTNTEAFFGQGTRLTVV.

The V and J genes are TRBV4-2 and TRBJ1-2; D is undetermined. Germline V gene lookup returns CDR1 LGHNA and CDR2 YNFKEQ. V lost 0 bases to trimming and J lost 4 bases, with 6 bases between them. This CDR3 has 13 amino acids. The CDR3 reads CASSQEWGYGYTF. DNA of the CDR3: TGTGCCAGCAGCCAAGAGTGGGGCTATGGCTACACCTTC.

The V gene is TRBV30, the J gene TRBJ2-2; possibly TRBD1 or TRBD2 for D (5 bases each). There are 14 residues in the CDR3. Germline values: CDR1 GTSNPN, CDR2 SVGIG (reference sequence). Trimming took 0 bases from V and 6 from J, leaving 11 bases between them. CDR3 region: CAWSVIGDAGELFF. CDR3 in DNA: TGTGCCTGGAGTGTTATAGGGGACGCCGGGGAGCTGTTTTTT.

The V call is TRBV6-1, the J call TRBJ2-3; 13 bases match TRBD2. Germline V lookup: CDR1 MNHNS, CDR2 SASEGT. The CDR3 contains 15 residues. V was clipped by 6 bases and J by 4 bases; unmatched bases: 4. CDR3 in DNA: TGTGCCAGCAGCCTTACTAGCGGGGGGGCAGATACGCAGTATTTT. Translating gives CASSLTSGGADTQYF.

The rearrangement joins TRBV7-8 to TRBJ1-2; D ambiguous. The CDR3 is 13 amino acids. Germline V gene lookup returns CDR1 SGHVS and CDR2 FQNEAQ. V lost 3 bases and J lost 4, with 9 bases in between. CDR3 bases: TGTGCCAGCAGCTTCAGGCCTATCTATGGCTACACCTTC. Its translation: CASSFRPIYGYTF.

The rearrangement links TRBV29-1 to TRBJ2-3; tentative D call: TRBD2 (6 bases). V lost 8 bases and J 0 bases, leaving 15 bases between the germline ends. The germline V gene encodes CDR1 SQVTM and CDR2 ANQGSEA. This CDR3 spans 14 amino acids. CDR3 residues: CSFPGGPSTDTQYF. DNA for the CDR3: TGCAGCTTCCCCGGGGGTCCTAGCACAGATACGCAGTATTTT.

The chain links TRBV2 to TRBJ2-2; D unclear. The CDR3 length is 14 residues. Trimming pared 6 bases from V and 4 bases from J, leaving 12 bases between. Germline CDR1 reads SNHLY; CDR2 reads FYNNEI. The DNA for the CDR3 is TGTGCCAGCAGGAGCGTAGGGTCCACCGGGGAGCTGTTTTTT. Translated: CASRSVGSTGELFF.

V usage is TRBV23-1 and J usage is TRBJ2-3; 9 bases align to TRBD2. Being an ORF, TRBV23-1 has a function that is uncertain. The CDR3 runs 16 residues. The ends lost 2 bases at V and 8 bases at J; junction bases unmatched: 11. CDR3 region: CASSQIGASGIITQYF. DNA for the CDR3: TGCGCCAGCAGTCAAATAGGGGCTAGCGGGATCATTACGCAGTATTTT.

This chain connects TRBV7-2 to TRBJ2-7, with 8 bases lining up with TRBD2. This CDR3 contains 14 residues. In germline, CDR1 is SGHTA, CDR2 FQGNSA. J was trimmed by 3 bases and V by 4 bases; bases with no gene match: 5. The CDR3 loop reads CASSSGGGNYEQYF. The CDR3 nucleotides are TGTGCCAGCAGCTCGGGCGGGGGGAACTACGAGCAGTACTTC.

This sequence joins TRBV30 and TRBJ2-1, with TRBD2 identical over 10 bases. CDR1 and CDR2 (germline): GTSNPN, SVGIG (reference sequence). Trimming at V came to 8 bases and at J to 7 bases, leaving 20 bases not matched to a gene. The CDR3 runs 17 residues. In DNA form, the CDR3 reads TGTGCCGGATCCACCGCCCCTCGTTCTAGCGGGAGTAATGAGCAGTTCTTC. It is translated as CAGSTAPRSSGSNEQFF. Based on the CDR3 plus reference TRBV30 and TRBJ2-1, the full variable domain is SQTIHQWPATLVQPVGSPLSLECTVEGTSNPNLYWYRQAAGRGLQLLFYSVGIGQISSEVPQNLSASRPQDRQFILSSKKLLLSDSGFYLCAGSTAPRSSGSNEQFFGPGTRLTVL.

This clone was picked up a small number of times. The rearrangement uses TRBV25-1 and TRBJ2-7; the D is unclear. The CDR3 covers 11 residues. The V end lost 2 bases, the J end lost 4 bases, and 3 bases lay between the germline ends. CDR1 and CDR2 from the germline V gene are MGHDK and SYGVNS. The DNA of the CDR3 is TGTGCCAGCAGTGAAGGGTACGAGCAGTACTTC. It encodes CASSEGYEQYF.

The chain uses TRBV29-1 and TRBJ2-7, with no clear D. The CDR3 consists of 13 residues. V lost 2 bases and J 3 bases, leaving 11 bases between the germline ends. CDR1 is SQVTM, CDR2 ANQGSEA, per germline. The CDR3 DNA reads as TGCAGCGTTGAAAAGGGCGGCTACTACGAGCAGTACTTC. It yields the protein CSVEKGGYYEQYF.

The rearrangement links TRBV10-2 to TRBJ1-1, with a weak D call TRBD1 (6 bases). V was pared by 3 bases and J by 5 bases, with 19 bases between. Germline values: CDR1 WSHSY, CDR2 SAAADI. The CDR3 is 16 residues long. CDR3 in amino acids: CASSDHLQGLVTEAFF. Here the CDR3 DNA reads TGCGCCAGCAGTGATCATCTCCAGGGGTTGGTTACTGAAGCTTTCTTT.

J is TRBJ2-2 and V is TRBV5-1; D is unresolved. The germline V gene encodes CDR1 SGHRS and CDR2 YFSETQ. Trimming shortened V by 0 bases and J by 7 bases, and 4 bases separated the two germline ends. This CDR3 is 12 amino acids long. This CDR3 is CASSLVLGELFF. The CDR3, as DNA: TGCGCCAGCAGCTTGGTTCTCGGGGAGCTGTTTTTT. The full variable domain, in which reference TRBV5-1 and TRBJ2-2 provide the parts outside the CDR3, is KAGVTQTPRYLIKTRGQQVTLSCSPISGHRSVSWYQQTPGQGLQFLFEYFSETQRNKGNFPGRFSGRQFSNSRSEMNVSTLELGDSALYLCASSLVLGELFFGEGSRLTVL.

The genes are TRBV13 and TRBJ2-1; 7 bases are shared with TRBD2. The CDR3 extends over 16 amino acids. Germline assignment: CDR1 PRHDT and CDR2 FYEKMQ (reference sequence). J lost 3 bases, V lost 5 bases, and 10 bases had no gene match. Written as DNA, the CDR3 is TGTGCCAGCAGCCCCGGCGAGGGAGGGAGCTACAATGAGCAGTTCTTC. Translation gives CASSPGEGGSYNEQFF.

This chain connects TRBV27 to TRBJ1-6; a weak D match, TRBD1 (5 bases). The germline V gene has CDR1 MNHEY and CDR2 SMNVEV (reference sequence). The germline V and J ends were trimmed by 0 bases and 7 bases, with 13 bases remaining between them. This CDR3 has 16 residues. The CDR3 sequence: CASSLSTAGLNSPLHF. DNA for the CDR3: TGTGCCAGCAGTTTATCGACGGCAGGGTTGAATTCACCCCTCCACTTT.

This clone occurred a few times. The V gene is TRBV29-1, the J gene TRBJ2-1; no definite D call. The germline gives CDR1 SQVTM, CDR2 ANQGSEA. Trimming pared 1 base from V and 4 bases from J, leaving 8 bases between. This CDR3 contains 13 residues. The CDR3: CSVEGTVYNEQFF. The CDR3 region has the DNA TGCAGCGTTGAAGGGACGGTTTACAATGAGCAGTTCTTC.

J is TRBJ2-3 and V is TRBV4-1; 8 positions match TRBD2. V lost 3 bases and J lost 0; bases outside the gene matches: 8. Germline CDR1 is MGHRA and CDR2 is YSYEKL. This CDR3 contains 17 residues. The chain's CDR3 is CASSQFLAGLSTDTQYF. CDR3 coding DNA: TGCGCCAGCAGCCAGTTTCTAGCGGGCCTTAGCACAGATACGCAGTATTTT.

This clone came up once. CDR3 nucleotide sequence: TGTGCCAGCAGCTTAGGCGGGTCTTGGGACAATGAGCAGTTCTTC. Translated: CASSLGGSWDNEQFF. V is TRBV7-9 and J is TRBJ2-1; perhaps TRBD2 as D (5 bases). Trimming removed 1 base from V and 5 bases from J, with 12 bases in between. The CDR3 consists of 15 residues. CDR1 and CDR2 (germline): SEHNR, FQNEAQ (reference sequence).

The genes are TRBV30 and TRBJ1-4; no clear D. The CDR3 contains 12 residues. Trimming pared 2 bases from V and 5 bases from J, leaving 6 bases between. The germline V gene has CDR1 GTSNPN and CDR2 SVGIG (reference sequence). CDR3 sequence: CAWSWVNEKLFF. As DNA, the CDR3 is TGTGCCTGGAGTTGGGTCAATGAAAAACTGTTTTTT.

The rearrangement joins TRBV19 to TRBJ1-2; D call uncertain. CDR1 and CDR2 (germline): LNHDA, SQIVND (reference sequence). The CDR3 totals 14 residues. Deletions cut 3 bases from V and 6 bases from J, with 14 bases between. DNA of the CDR3: TGTGCCAGTAGTATCCCCGGGCGGTATGATGGCTACACCTTC. It specifies CASSIPGRYDGYTF. The entire variable domain, with the rest obtained from reference TRBV19 and TRBJ1-2, is as follows: DGGITQSPKYLFRKEGQNVTLSCEQNLNHDAMYWYRQDPGQGLRLIYYSQIVNDFQKGDIAEGYSVSREKKESFPLTVTSAQKNPTAFYLCASSIPGRYDGYTFGSGTRLTVV.

This clone was found once. This CDR3 is CSVEDWDGRSSYEQYF. In DNA form, the CDR3 reads TGCAGCGTTGAAGACTGGGACGGTAGGAGCTCCTACGAGCAGTACTTC. This chain joins TRBV29-1 and TRBJ2-7; D tentatively fits TRBD1 or TRBD2 (5 bases each). Germline CDR1 reads SQVTM; CDR2 reads ANQGSEA. V lost 0 bases to trimming and J lost 0 bases, with 15 bases between them. The CDR3 has 16 residues.

J is TRBJ2-2 and V is TRBV10-3; 9 positions match TRBD1. CDR3 length equals 16 residues. V was clipped by 6 bases and J by 3 bases; unmatched bases: 8. The germline CDR1 and CDR2 sequences are ENHRY and SYGVKD. CDR3 bases: TGTGCCATCAGAAGGACAGGGGAGAACGACACCGGGGAGCTGTTTTTT. It yields the protein CAIRRTGENDTGELFF.

Of note for this clone: Germline is not matched at one junction end, which may reflect a read error. This rearrangement joins TRBV27 to TRBJ2-2, with 9 nucleotides matching TRBD1. Germline values: CDR1 MNHEY, CDR2 SMNVEV (reference sequence). The CDR3 spans 14 residues. CDR3 in DNA: TGTGCCACCCGGGACAGGGATGGGACCGAGGAGCTGTTTTTT. Translated: CATRDRDGTEELFF.

Concerning this clone itself: Additional DNA sequences in this sample encode the identical CDR3. The rearrangement joins TRBV7-9 to TRBJ2-3; unclear D gene. Germline-derived CDR1 and CDR2 are SEHNR and FQNEAQ (reference sequence). This CDR3 region has 11 residues. V was shortened by 3 bases and J by 4 bases, with 2 bases between the two germline ends. This CDR3 reads CASSFSDTQYF. The CDR3 bases are TGTGCCAGCAGCTTCTCAGATACGCAGTATTTT.

CDR3 in amino acids: CASSLALNQPQHF. For the CDR3, the DNA is TGTGCCAGCAGCTTAGCCCTGAATCAGCCCCAGCATTTT. V usage is TRBV7-9 and J usage is TRBJ1-5; D gene ambiguous. The CDR3 totals 13 residues. Between the trimmed V and J ends, which lost 0 bases and 4 bases, there was a span of 4 bases. Germline assignment: CDR1 SEHNR and CDR2 FQNEAQ (reference sequence).

This chain links TRBV11-3 with TRBJ2-3; D perhaps matches TRBD2 (5 bases). This CDR3 is 12 amino acids long. The V end lost 1 base, the J end lost 6 bases, and 5 bases lay between the germline ends. The germline CDR1 and CDR2 sequences are SGHNT and YENEEA. The CDR3 is CASSLGGDTQYF. CDR3 DNA sequence: TGTGCCAGCAGCTTAGGAGGGGATACGCAGTATTTT.

The chain combines TRBV9 with TRBJ2-7; unclear D gene. V was pared by 4 bases and J by 5 bases, with 13 bases between. Germline CDR1 SGDLS, CDR2 YYNGEE. This CDR3 region has 13 residues. The CDR3, as DNA: TGTGCCAGCAGCTCAGACGGGCTCAACGAGCAGTACTTC. Amino acids: CASSSDGLNEQYF.